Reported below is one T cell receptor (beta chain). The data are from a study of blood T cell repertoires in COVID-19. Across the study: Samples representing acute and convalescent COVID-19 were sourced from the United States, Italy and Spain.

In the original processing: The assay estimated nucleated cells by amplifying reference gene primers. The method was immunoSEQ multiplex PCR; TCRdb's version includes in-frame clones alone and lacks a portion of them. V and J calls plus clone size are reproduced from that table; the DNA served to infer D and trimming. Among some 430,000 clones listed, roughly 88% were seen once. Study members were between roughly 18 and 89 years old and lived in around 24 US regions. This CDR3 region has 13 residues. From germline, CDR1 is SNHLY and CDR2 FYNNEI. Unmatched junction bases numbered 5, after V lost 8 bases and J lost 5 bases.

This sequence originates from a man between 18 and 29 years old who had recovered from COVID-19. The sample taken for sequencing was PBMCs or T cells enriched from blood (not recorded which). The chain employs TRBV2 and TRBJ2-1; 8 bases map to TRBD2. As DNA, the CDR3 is TGTGCCAGCTCGACTAGCGAGAACAATGAGCAGTTCTTC. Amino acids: CASSTSENNEQFF.